The T cell receptor (beta chain) under discussion was sequenced for a study of OX40 agonist ivuxolimab in advanced cancers. Study summary: Three patients had partial responses: one hepatocellular carcinoma, two cutaneous melanoma.

The CDR3 runs 14 residues. Germline CDR1 MGHRA, CDR2 YSYEKL. V lost 0 bases and J lost 2, with 8 bases in between. As regards this clone: The same CDR3 also results from other DNA sequences found in this sample.

Measured with immunoSEQ multiplex PCR; TCRdb has only the in-frame clones, and not every one. Of about 68,000 clones listed, roughly 88% are singletons. V usage is TRBV4-1 and J usage is TRBJ2-7, with D perhaps matching TRBD1 (5 bases). The TCR sequence derives from an adult with an advanced solid tumor such as melanoma, head and neck, liver or kidney cancer. Sequencing was performed on CD4+ or CD8+ T cells sorted from blood, taken in a trial of the OX40 agonist ivuxolimab. CDR3 protein: CASSQETGTYEQYF. The CDR3, as DNA: TGCGCCAGCAGCCAAGAAACAGGAACCTACGAGCAGTACTTC.